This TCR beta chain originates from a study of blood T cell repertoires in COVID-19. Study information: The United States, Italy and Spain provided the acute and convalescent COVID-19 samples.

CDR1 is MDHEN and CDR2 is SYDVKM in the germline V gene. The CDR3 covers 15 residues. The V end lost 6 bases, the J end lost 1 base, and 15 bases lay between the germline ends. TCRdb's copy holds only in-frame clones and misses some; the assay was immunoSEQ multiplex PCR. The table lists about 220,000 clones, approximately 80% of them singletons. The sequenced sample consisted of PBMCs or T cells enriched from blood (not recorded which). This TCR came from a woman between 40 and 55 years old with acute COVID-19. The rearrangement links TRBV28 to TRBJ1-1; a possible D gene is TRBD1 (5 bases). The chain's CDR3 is CASRLPDRPNTEAFF. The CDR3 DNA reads TGTGCCAGCAGACTTCCCGACAGACCGAACACTGAAGCTTTCTTT.